This T cell receptor beta chain was captured by sequencing in a study of shared clonotypes between healthy human individuals. Assay used: immunoSEQ multiplex PCR; TCRdb lists only in-frame clones, some missing. Of roughly 2,000,000 clones listed, about 95% are singletons. Overall study findings and caveats: The diversity represented, both genetic and in exposure history, was limited by few donors.

V was pared by 0 bases and J by 2 bases, with 6 bases between. The CDR3 is 13 residues long. The germline V gene encodes CDR1 SGHTS and CDR2 YDEGEE. Terminally differentiated effector memory CD45RA+ cells were excluded from the naive CD8 cells, which were CD45RO-negative and positively selected for CCR7. In the case of this clone: Its cognate antigen is unknown. Other nucleotide sequences from this sample produce the same CDR3.

The receptor's source is a man younger than 35 in good health. The rearrangement uses TRBV5-8 and TRBJ2-7; D not certain. The sample taken for sequencing was naive CD8+ T cells sorted from blood. The CDR3 loop is CASSLEGTYEQYF. CDR3 coding DNA: TGTGCCAGCAGCTTGGAAGGAACCTACGAGCAGTACTTC.